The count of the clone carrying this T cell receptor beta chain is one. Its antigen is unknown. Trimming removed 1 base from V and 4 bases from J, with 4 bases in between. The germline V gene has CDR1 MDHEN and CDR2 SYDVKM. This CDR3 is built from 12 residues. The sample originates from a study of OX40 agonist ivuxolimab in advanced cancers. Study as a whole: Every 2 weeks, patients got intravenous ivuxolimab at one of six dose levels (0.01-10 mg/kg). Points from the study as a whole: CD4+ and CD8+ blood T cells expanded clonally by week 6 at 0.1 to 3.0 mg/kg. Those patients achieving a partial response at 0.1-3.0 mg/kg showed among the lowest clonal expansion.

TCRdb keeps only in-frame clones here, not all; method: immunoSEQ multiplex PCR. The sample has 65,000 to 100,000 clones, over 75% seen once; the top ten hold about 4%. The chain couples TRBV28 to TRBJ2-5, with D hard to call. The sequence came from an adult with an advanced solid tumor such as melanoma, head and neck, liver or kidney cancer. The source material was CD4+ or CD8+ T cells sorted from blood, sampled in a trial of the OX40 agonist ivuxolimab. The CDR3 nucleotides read TGTGCCAGCAGTTTATTAGGAGAGACCCAGTACTTC. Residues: CASSLLGETQYF.